The present TCR beta chain was sequenced within a study of blood T cell repertoires in COVID-19. This study enrolled people aged about 18 to 100 from about two dozen US geographic areas. Measured with immunoSEQ multiplex PCR; TCRdb has only the in-frame clones, and not every one. Of about 400,000 clones listed, roughly 90% were seen once; the top ten hold 2.5% to 3%. This sequence originates from a woman aged 30 to 39 who had recovered from COVID-19. Sequenced material: PBMCs or T cells enriched from blood (not recorded which).

CDR3 in DNA: TGTGCCAGCAGTCAGACCGGGACAAAGGGGCTGTTTTTT. It is translated as CASSQTGTKGLFF. This chain uses TRBV11-2 with TRBJ1-4; tentatively, D is TRBD1 (6 bases). In germline, CDR1 is SGHAT, CDR2 FQNNGV. V lost 6 bases and J 14 bases, leaving 19 bases between the germline ends. This CDR3 is built from 13 residues. The full variable domain, with the rest looked up from reference TRBV11-2 and TRBJ1-4, is EAGVAQSPRYKIIEKRQSVAFWCNPISGHATLYWYQQILGQGPKLLIQFQNNGVVDDSQLPKDRFSAERLKGVDSTLKIQPAKLEDSAVYLCASSQTGTKGLFFGSGTQLSVL.